This T cell receptor beta chain was profiled in a study of shared clonotypes between healthy human individuals. Study summary: Three men and a couple of women, aged 18 to 49, were donors. CD8 memory received one plate per donor, CD8 naive two, CD4 memory three and CD4 naive three.

The CDR3 contains 13 residues. V lost 1 base and J 6 bases, leaving 10 bases between the germline ends. CDR1 and CDR2 from the germline V gene are MNHNS and SASEGT. Notes on this clone: The antigen remains unidentified.

Study conclusions and caveats: The diversity represented, both genetic and in exposure history, was limited by few donors.

CD45RO-negative, CCR7-positively selected cells formed the naive CD8 fraction, excluding terminally differentiated effector memory CD45RA+ cells. Researchers divided each subset's genomic DNA evenly across several immunoSEQ plates. Clones were sequenced by immunoSEQ multiplex PCR, and TCRdb holds only the in-frame ones, with some missing. The table records fewer than 850,000 clones, roughly 96% of them present only once. The genes are TRBV6-1 and TRBJ2-7, with D possibly matching TRBD1 (6 bases). This TCR was recovered from a young man in good health. The source material was naive CD8+ T cells sorted from blood. The CDR3 spells CASSEVDRSEQYF. CDR3 sequence (DNA): TGTGCCAGCAGTGAAGTCGACAGGTCCGAGCAGTACTTC.